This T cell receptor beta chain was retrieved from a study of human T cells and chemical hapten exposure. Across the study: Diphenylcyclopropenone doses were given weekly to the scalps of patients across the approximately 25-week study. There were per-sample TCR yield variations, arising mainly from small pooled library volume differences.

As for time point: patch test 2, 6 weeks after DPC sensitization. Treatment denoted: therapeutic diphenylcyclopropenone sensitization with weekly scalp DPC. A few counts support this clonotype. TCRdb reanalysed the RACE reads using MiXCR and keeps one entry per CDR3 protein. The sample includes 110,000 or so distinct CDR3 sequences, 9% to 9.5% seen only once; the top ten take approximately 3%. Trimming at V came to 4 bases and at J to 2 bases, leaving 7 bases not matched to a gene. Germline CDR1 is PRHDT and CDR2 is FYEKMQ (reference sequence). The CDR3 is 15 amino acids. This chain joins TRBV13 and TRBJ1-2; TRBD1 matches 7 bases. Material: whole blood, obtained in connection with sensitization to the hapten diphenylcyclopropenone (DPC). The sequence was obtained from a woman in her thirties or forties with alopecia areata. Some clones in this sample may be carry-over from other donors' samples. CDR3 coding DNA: TGTGCCAGCAGCTCACGGACAGGACCAAACTATGGCTACACCTTC. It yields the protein CASSSRTGPNYGYTF.